The rows below give T cell receptor beta chains drawn from one sample of a study of blood T cells in healthy people across ages. TCRdb re-analysed the 5' RACE reads in MiXCR, keeping a single row per CDR3 protein. The sample lists over a million distinct CDR3 sequences, around 42% occurring once. Sequences were obtained from blood. The receptors shown here come from a woman aged 18-29 years in good health. Each CDR3 is given with its conserved first and last residue. The D gene is left open where the match is weak. Only some rows state a clone size, as once, few, many or a class for expanded clones.

size: .
J: TRBJ2-3
V: TRBV12-3/TRBV12-4
D: TRBD1
length: 15
CDR3: CASRVYRDSTDTRYF
DNA: TGTGCCAGCAGAGTTTATAGGGACAGTACAGATACGCGGTATTTT

size: .
J: TRBJ2-7
V: TRBV9
D: TRBD1
length: 16
CDR3: CASSVFGTGGSDEQYF
DNA: TGTGCCAGCAGCGTATTTGGGACAGGGGGTTCGGACGAGCAGTACTTC

size: few
J: TRBJ2-3
V: TRBV24-1
D: TRBD1
length: 15
CDR3: CATSDRDRATDTQYF
DNA: TGTGCCACCAGTGACCGGGACAGGGCCACAGATACGCAGTATTTT

size: few
J: TRBJ2-1
V: TRBV7-2
D: TRBD2
length: 17
CDR3: CASSFTSGSPPYNEQFF
DNA: TGTGCCAGCAGCTTTACTAGCGGGAGCCCCCCCTACAATGAGCAGTTCTTC

size: few
J: TRBJ2-5
V: TRBV10-3
D: TRBD2
length: 16
CDR3: CAISESAAGVRETQYF
DNA: TGTGCCATCAGTGAGTCTGCGGCGGGAGTCAGAGAGACCCAGTACTTC

size: few
J: TRBJ2-5
V: TRBV28
D: .
length: 14
CDR3: CASNLRTETEDQYF
DNA: TGTGCCAGCAATTTAAGAACCGAGACAGAGGACCAGTACTTC

size: .
J: TRBJ1-6
V: TRBV10-3
D: TRBD1
length: 15
CDR3: CAISDGTGDNSPLHF
DNA: TGTGCCATCAGTGATGGGACAGGGGATAATTCACCCCTCCACTTT

size: .
J: TRBJ2-7
V: TRBV6-1
D: TRBD2
length: 15
CDR3: CAIPGTSDSCNEQYF
DNA: TGTGCCATCCCCGGGACTAGCGATTCCTGCAATGAGCAGTACTTC

size: .
J: TRBJ2-7
V: TRBV6-1
D: TRBD1
length: 14
CDR3: CASSGQGDIYEQYF
DNA: TGTGCCAGCAGCGGACAGGGTGACATCTACGAGCAGTACTTC

size: .
J: TRBJ1-4
V: TRBV6-6
D: .
length: 15
CDR3: CASIPGSGTNEKLFF
DNA: TGTGCCAGCATTCCGGGGTCAGGGACTAATGAAAAACTGTTTTTT

size: .
J: TRBJ2-7
V: TRBV12-3/TRBV12-4
D: TRBD2
length: 19
CDR3: CASSLSLPLTSGPSYEQYF
DNA: TGTGCCAGCAGTTTAAGCCTCCCTTTGACTAGCGGGCCATCTTACGAGCAGTACTTC

size: .
J: TRBJ2-3
V: TRBV20-1
D: .
length: 15
CDR3: CSARDFQRQADTQYF
DNA: TGCAGTGCTAGAGATTTCCAGCGCCAGGCGGATACGCAGTATTTT

size: .
J: TRBJ2-5
V: TRBV6-6
D: .
length: 13
CDR3: CASIGRLQETQYF
DNA: TGTGCCAGCATTGGACGACTCCAAGAGACCCAGTACTTC

size: .
J: TRBJ2-5
V: TRBV3-1
D: TRBD1
length: 14
CDR3: CASSQLVGTGEQYF
DNA: TGTGCCAGCAGCCAATTGGTAGGGACAGGGGAGCAGTACTTC

size: few
J: TRBJ2-1
V: TRBV7-8
D: .
length: 13
CDR3: CASSSPDDNEQFF
DNA: TGTGCCAGCAGTTCCCCCGACGACAATGAGCAGTTCTTC

size: .
J: TRBJ2-5
V: TRBV4-1
D: TRBD2
length: 17
CDR3: CASSQDHGGGAQETQYF
DNA: TGCGCCAGCAGCCAAGATCATGGCGGGGGGGCCCAAGAGACCCAGTACTTC

size: few
J: TRBJ2-4
V: TRBV14
D: .
length: 16
CDR3: CASSPAGGQGKNIQYF
DNA: TGTGCCAGCAGCCCCGCTGGAGGGCAGGGGAAAAACATTCAGTACTTC

size: .
J: TRBJ2-5
V: TRBV20-1
D: .
length: 10
CDR3: CSPNYNEQYF
DNA: TGCAGTCCCAACTACAATGAGCAGTACTTC